This record concerns one TCR beta chain sequence. Sequenced by immunoSEQ multiplex PCR; TCRdb stores in-frame clones only, minus some. The sample yields about 44,000 clones, roughly four fifths seen once. This CDR3 spans 16 amino acids. The V gene end was trimmed by 7 bases and the J gene end by 4 bases; junction bases not matched to a gene: 13. Germline CDR1 and CDR2: LNHDA and SQIVND (reference sequence). These data belong to a study of PD-L1 blockade in urothelial cancer. This sequence originates from an older man with urothelial cancer. The material sequenced was PBMCs, taken around atezolizumab (anti-PD-L1) treatment. The rearrangement links TRBV19 to TRBJ1-1, with 9 bases that match TRBD1. CDR3 in amino acids: CASTVMTGGGSTEAFF. The DNA of the CDR3 is TGTGCCAGTACCGTCATGACAGGGGGAGGTAGCACTGAAGCTTTCTTT.